The T cell receptor (beta chain) under discussion was sequenced for a study of shared clonotypes between healthy human individuals. Overall study: Three plates each covered CD4 naive and memory; CD8 naive two, CD8 memory one.

Assay execution took place at the deep level. The input for sorted-subset replicate PCRs was about 0.2 ug DNA, some 28,000 T cell genomes. Data came from immunoSEQ multiplex PCR; TCRdb stores just in-frame clones and leaves some out. The sample has around 2.1 million clones; around 93% are singletons. Study-level findings and limits: Approximately 4.6% of naive CD4 clonotypes were shared across a few donors.

On this clone: Its target is not known.

The V gene end was trimmed by 5 bases and the J gene end by 5 bases; junction bases not matched to a gene: 9. CDR1 and CDR2 from the germline V gene are LNHDA and SQIVND (reference sequence). The CDR3 covers 15 residues. Naive CD8 cells were CD45RO-negative, positively selected for CCR7, excluding terminally differentiated effector memory CD45RA+ cells. Sequenced input: naive CD8+ T cells from PBMCs. The sequence derives from a man aged 18 to 30 in good health. Some clones in this sample may be carry-over from other donors' samples. The rearrangement uses TRBV19 and TRBJ2-5, with 9 nucleotides matching TRBD1. CDR3 coding DNA: TGTGCCAGTAGTGACCGGGACAGGGAGGTGGAGACCCAGTACTTC. Amino acid sequence: CASSDRDREVETQYF. The variable domain in full, completed from reference TRBV19 and TRBJ2-5, reads DGGITQSPKYLFRKEGQNVTLSCEQNLNHDAMYWYRQDPGQGLRLIYYSQIVNDFQKGDIAEGYSVSREKKESFPLTVTSAQKNPTAFYLCASSDRDREVETQYFGPGTRLLVL.